These T cell receptor beta chains were read from a single sample in a study of blood T cell repertoires in COVID-19. TCRdb's copy holds only in-frame clones and misses some; the assay was immunoSEQ multiplex PCR. In the table there are 200,000 to 250,000 clones, about four fifths of which are singletons. Sequenced material: PBMCs or T cells enriched from blood (not recorded which). These receptors were taken from a woman in her fifties or sixties who had recovered from COVID-19. The CDR3 runs from the conserved cysteine through the conserved F or W. The order of the fields is CDR3 DNA, CDR3 protein, J gene, V gene, clone size, D gene. The D gene is left open where the match is weak. The size of a clone is reported for some rows only, either as once, few or many, or as a class for expanded clones.

TGTGCCAGCTCACTACCGACTAGCGGGAGAGAGACCCAGTACTTC | CASSLPTSGRETQYF | TRBJ2-5 | TRBV18 | - | TRBD2
TGTGCCAGCAGCCCGAACCTGGGACAGGGGGTGGCTTCGGGTGAAAAACTGTTTTTT | CASSPNLGQGVASGEKLFF | TRBJ1-4 | TRBV9 | - | TRBD1
TGTGCCAGCAGCGTAGGGGGACAGGGTTTGGAGACCCAGTACTTC | CASSVGGQGLETQYF | TRBJ2-5 | TRBV9 | few | TRBD1
TGCGCCAGCAGCCAAGCCCTCCGGGACAGGGTTATAAGCTACGAGCAGTACTTC | CASSQALRDRVISYEQYF | TRBJ2-7 | TRBV4-1 | - | TRBD1
TGTGCCAGCAGTTTAGAGAGGTACAATGAGCAGTTCTTC | CASSLERYNEQFF | TRBJ2-1 | TRBV12-3/TRBV12-4 | once | -
TGTGCTAGTGGTTTGCCGACGACTAGCGGGAGATACAATGAGCAGTTCTTC | CASGLPTTSGRYNEQFF | TRBJ2-1 | TRBV12-5 | - | TRBD2
TGTGCCAGCAGTTTAGGGACAGGGGGCTCTGTCGGCTACACCTTC | CASSLGTGGSVGYTF | TRBJ1-2 | TRBV27 | - | TRBD1
TGTGCCAGCAGCCCCCTCCAGACAGGGGGGGAAAAACTGTTTTTT | CASSPLQTGGEKLFF | TRBJ1-4 | TRBV9 | - | TRBD1
TGCGCCAGCAGCTTGGACAGGGGGGTCAATGAGCAGTTCTTC | CASSLDRGVNEQFF | TRBJ2-1 | TRBV5-1 | - | TRBD1
TGTGCCATCCGAGACAGGGGGAGGACAGATACGCAGTATTTT | CAIRDRGRTDTQYF | TRBJ2-3 | TRBV10-3 | once | TRBD1
TGTGCCAGCAGCAGGTTGGGCACTGAAGCTTTCTTT | CASSRLGTEAFF | TRBJ1-1 | TRBV27 | - | -
TGCAGCGTTGAAGGCTCCGGGACTAGCCATCGCGAGCAGTACTTC | CSVEGSGTSHREQYF | TRBJ2-7 | TRBV29-1 | - | TRBD2
TGTGCCAGCAGTTCGGGGAACACTGAAGCTTTCTTT | CASSSGNTEAFF | TRBJ1-1 | TRBV12-3/TRBV12-4 | - | -
TGTGCCAGCAGCTCCCAACAGGGGACCTTCCAAGAAAAACTGTTTTTT | CASSSQQGTFQEKLFF | TRBJ1-4 | TRBV5-4 | - | TRBD1
TGTGCCAGCAGCTTAGCGTGGTACCTCAGCTCTGGAAACACCATATATTTT | CASSLAWYLSSGNTIYF | TRBJ1-3 | TRBV7-2 | - | -
TGTGCCAGTACTAAATTTGGGACAGGCGACGCTAACTATGGCTACACCTTC | CASTKFGTGDANYGYTF | TRBJ1-2 | TRBV19 | - | TRBD1
TGTGCCAGCAGCTTGTCAGGGTACGAGCAGTACTTC | CASSLSGYEQYF | TRBJ2-7 | TRBV7-9 | few | -
TGTGCCAGCAGCCAATCGCCCACTAGCGGGGGGGCCAATGAGCAGTTCTTC | CASSQSPTSGGANEQFF | TRBJ2-1 | TRBV4-2 | - | TRBD2
TGTGCCAGCAGTTATGCACAGGCCCCCTACGAGCAGTACTTC | CASSYAQAPYEQYF | TRBJ2-7 | TRBV6-2/TRBV6-3 | - | -
TGTGCCAGCAGCTCCGGACTAGCGGGGGGCACCGGGGAGCTGTTTTTT | CASSSGLAGGTGELFF | TRBJ2-2 | TRBV7-9 | - | TRBD2
TGTGCCACCAAAGCCGGTGGCTACACCTTC | CATKAGGYTF | TRBJ1-2 | TRBV19 | - | -
TGTGCCAGCAGCTTTCACAGGGTTGACACTGAAGCTTTCTTT | CASSFHRVDTEAFF | TRBJ1-1 | TRBV7-2 | - | -
TGCGCCAGCAGCCAAGTAACTAGCGGGGGCACAGATACGCAGTATTTT | CASSQVTSGGTDTQYF | TRBJ2-3 | TRBV4-3 | - | TRBD2
TGTGCCATCAGTACCGGGACTAGCGGGAGTACCTACGAGCAGTACTTC | CAISTGTSGSTYEQYF | TRBJ2-7 | TRBV10-3 | - | TRBD2
TGTGCCAGCAGCTTAGGGTCAGTCCAAGAGACCCAGTACTTC | CASSLGSVQETQYF | TRBJ2-5 | TRBV7-8 | - | -
TGTGCCAGCAGCTCCGGACAGGGGGGGTACAATGAGCAGTTCTTC | CASSSGQGGYNEQFF | TRBJ2-1 | TRBV7-9 | - | TRBD1
TGTGCCAGCAAAACGACAGGGTATACTCAGCCCCAGCATTTT | CASKTTGYTQPQHF | TRBJ1-5 | TRBV27 | - | TRBD1
TGTGCCAGCAGCCAAGTCCAGCGGTATACGCAGTATTTT | CASSQVQRYTQYF | TRBJ2-3 | TRBV14 | - | -
TGTGCCAGCAGTGAAGGGCCCCTGTACTCCGCGGGGATCTACGAGCAGTACTTC | CASSEGPLYSAGIYEQYF | TRBJ2-7 | TRBV2 | - | -
TGTGCCAGCAGCTTAGCCGCGGGACAGGGGCAGAATGAAAAACTGTTTTTT | CASSLAAGQGQNEKLFF | TRBJ1-4 | TRBV7-2 | - | TRBD1
TGTGCCAGCAGTATCAGATCCAATTTGCTAGTGCCAGATACGCAGTATTTT | CASSIRSNLLVPDTQYF | TRBJ2-3 | TRBV28 | - | -
TGTGCCAGCAACACCGGGACTAGCGGGATCCATGGGGCAGAGACCCAGTACTTC | CASNTGTSGIHGAETQYF | TRBJ2-5 | TRBV21-1 | - | -
TGCGCCAGCAGTGGTACGGGACAGGAGCCCTACGAGCAGTACTTC | CASSGTGQEPYEQYF | TRBJ2-7 | TRBV10-1 | once | TRBD1
TGTGCCAGCAGCTCGAAGACTAGCACAGATACGCAGTATTTT | CASSSKTSTDTQYF | TRBJ2-3 | TRBV5-4 | few | -
TGTGCCAGCAGTCCTCCCACTAGCGGGAGGCGGAATGAGCAGTTCTTC | CASSPPTSGRRNEQFF | TRBJ2-1 | TRBV13 | - | TRBD2
TGTGCCAGCAGCCAAGCTTTTGAGGGAAGGGAGACCCAGTACTTC | CASSQAFEGRETQYF | TRBJ2-5 | TRBV3-1/TRBV3-2 | many | -
TGTGCCATCAGTGAGCGGGGGAACAGGGATACGCAGTATTTT | CAISERGNRDTQYF | TRBJ2-3 | TRBV10-3 | - | -
TGCAGCGTTTTTGGACAGGGGAGTAAGCAGTTCTTC | CSVFGQGSKQFF | TRBJ2-1 | TRBV29-1 | - | TRBD1
TGTGCCTGGAGCGGTGGGGGCATGAACACTGAAGCTTTCTTT | CAWSGGGMNTEAFF | TRBJ1-1 | TRBV30 | - | -
TGTGCCAGCAGCTTAGGCGGGGGGCAGGGCACTGAAGCTTTCTTT | CASSLGGGQGTEAFF | TRBJ1-1 | TRBV7-2 | few | -
TGTGCCAGCAGCGAGAGACTAGAGGCCGGGGAGCTGTTTTTT | CASSERLEAGELFF | TRBJ2-2 | TRBV9 | - | -
TGCGCCAGCAGCTTGGGATCCACAGGGGACACTGAAGCTTTCTTT | CASSLGSTGDTEAFF | TRBJ1-1 | TRBV5-1 | many | TRBD1
TGTGCCAGCAGCACCGGATCCTGGCCTAGCGGGCCCTACGAGCAGTACTTC | CASSTGSWPSGPYEQYF | TRBJ2-7 | TRBV21-1 | - | -
TGTGCCAGCATCCCGACAGGGGCCACTGAAGCTTTCTTT | CASIPTGATEAFF | TRBJ1-1 | TRBV7-9 | - | TRBD1
TGCAGCGGAGCGGGAGGGGACTTTCGTAGCACAGATACGCAGTATTTT | CSGAGGDFRSTDTQYF | TRBJ2-3 | TRBV29-1 | few | TRBD2
TGTGCCAGCAGTTACTCGAGAGGGACTGGAAACACCATATATTTT | CASSYSRGTGNTIYF | TRBJ1-3 | TRBV6-6 | once | -
TGCGCCAGCAGCTTGGCCAGCGGGGGGGCCACCGGGGAGCTGTTTTTT | CASSLASGGATGELFF | TRBJ2-2 | TRBV5-1 | - | TRBD2
TGTGCCAGCAGCTTGGGAATGACAGGGCCTTATGGCTACACCTTC | CASSLGMTGPYGYTF | TRBJ1-2 | TRBV5-5 | once | TRBD1
TGTGCCAGCAGTTTCACAGGCCCAGGCAATTCACCCCTCCACTTT | CASSFTGPGNSPLHF | TRBJ1-6 | TRBV27 | - | -
TGTGCCAGCAGCCAGGACAGTTACACTGAAGCTTTCTTT | CASSQDSYTEAFF | TRBJ1-1 | TRBV6-5 | few | -
TGTGCCAGCAGCAGGGGGATGAACACTGAAGCTTTCTTT | CASSRGMNTEAFF | TRBJ1-1 | TRBV7-2 | - | -
TGCAGCGTTGAAGAAACAGGGCACCCCAACGTCCTGACTTTC | CSVEETGHPNVLTF | TRBJ2-6 | TRBV29-1 | - | -
TGTGCCAGCAGCGCAGGGACAGACAATGAGCAGTTCTTC | CASSAGTDNEQFF | TRBJ2-1 | TRBV11-1 | - | TRBD1
TGTGCCAGCAGTTCTCATCAATTCCCAACAGGGGGGCTAGGTGATGAGCAGTTCTTC | CASSSHQFPTGGLGDEQFF | TRBJ2-1 | TRBV27 | - | TRBD1
TGTGCCAGTAGGGACGTAGGGAGGACTGAAGCTTTCTTT | CASRDVGRTEAFF | TRBJ1-1 | TRBV19 | - | -
TGTGCCAGCTCACCAGCGGCTAGCGGGAGTAGTGAGCAGTTCTTC | CASSPAASGSSEQFF | TRBJ2-1 | TRBV18 | - | TRBD2